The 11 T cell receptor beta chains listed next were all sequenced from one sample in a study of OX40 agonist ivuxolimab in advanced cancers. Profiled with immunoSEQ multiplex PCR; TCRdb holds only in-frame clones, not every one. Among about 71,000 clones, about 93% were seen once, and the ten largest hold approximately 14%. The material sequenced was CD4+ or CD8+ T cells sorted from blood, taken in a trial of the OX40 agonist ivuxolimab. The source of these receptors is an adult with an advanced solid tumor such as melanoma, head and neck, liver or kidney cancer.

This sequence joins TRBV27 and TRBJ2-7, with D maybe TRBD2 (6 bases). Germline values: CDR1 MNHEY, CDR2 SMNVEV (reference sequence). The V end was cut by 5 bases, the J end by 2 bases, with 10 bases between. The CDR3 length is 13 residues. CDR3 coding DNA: TGTGCCAGCAGTCACCCGGGAGCCTACGAGCAGTACTTC. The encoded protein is CASSHPGAYEQYF.

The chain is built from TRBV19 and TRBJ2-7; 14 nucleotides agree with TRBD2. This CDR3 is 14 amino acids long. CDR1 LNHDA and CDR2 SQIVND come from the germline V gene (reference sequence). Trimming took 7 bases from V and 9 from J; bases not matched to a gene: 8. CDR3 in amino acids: CASTSGTSGSRQYF. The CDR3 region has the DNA TGTGCCAGTACTAGTGGGACTAGCGGGAGCCGGCAGTACTTC.

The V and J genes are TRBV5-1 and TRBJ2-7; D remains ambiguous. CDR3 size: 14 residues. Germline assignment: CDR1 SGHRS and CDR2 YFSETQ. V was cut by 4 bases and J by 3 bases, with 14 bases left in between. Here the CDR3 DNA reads TGCGCCAGCAGCCCGGACCTGCTGGGCTACGAGCAGTACTTC. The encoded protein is CASSPDLLGYEQYF. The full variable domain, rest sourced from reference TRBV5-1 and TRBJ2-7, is KAGVTQTPRYLIKTRGQQVTLSCSPISGHRSVSWYQQTPGQGLQFLFEYFSETQRNKGNFPGRFSGRQFSNSRSEMNVSTLELGDSALYLCASSPDLLGYEQYFGPGTRLTVT.

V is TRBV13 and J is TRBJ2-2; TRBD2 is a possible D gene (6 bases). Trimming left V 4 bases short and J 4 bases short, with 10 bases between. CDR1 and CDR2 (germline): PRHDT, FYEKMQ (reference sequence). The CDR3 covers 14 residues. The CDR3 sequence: CASSWRGRTGELFF. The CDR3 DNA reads TGTGCCAGCAGCTGGCGGGGCCGCACCGGGGAGCTGTTTTTT.

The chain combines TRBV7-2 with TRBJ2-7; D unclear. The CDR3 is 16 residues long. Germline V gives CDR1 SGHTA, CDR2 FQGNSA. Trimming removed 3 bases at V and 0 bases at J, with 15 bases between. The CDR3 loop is CASSFPGTTNSYEQYF. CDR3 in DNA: TGTGCCAGCAGCTTCCCCGGCACTACTAACTCCTACGAGCAGTACTTC.

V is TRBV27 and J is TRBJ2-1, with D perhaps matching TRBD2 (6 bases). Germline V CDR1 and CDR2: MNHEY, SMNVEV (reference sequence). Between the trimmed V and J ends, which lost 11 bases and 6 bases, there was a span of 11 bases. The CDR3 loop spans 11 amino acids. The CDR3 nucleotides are TGTGCCGGAGGGAGTGGCAATGAGCAGTTCTTC. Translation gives CAGGSGNEQFF.

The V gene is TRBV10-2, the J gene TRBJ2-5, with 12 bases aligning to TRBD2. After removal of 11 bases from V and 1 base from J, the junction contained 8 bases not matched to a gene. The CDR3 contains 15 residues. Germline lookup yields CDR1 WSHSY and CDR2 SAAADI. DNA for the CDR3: TGCGCCGACAGCCCTAGCGGGGGGGCCCAAGAGACCCAGTACTTC. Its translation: CADSPSGGAQETQYF.

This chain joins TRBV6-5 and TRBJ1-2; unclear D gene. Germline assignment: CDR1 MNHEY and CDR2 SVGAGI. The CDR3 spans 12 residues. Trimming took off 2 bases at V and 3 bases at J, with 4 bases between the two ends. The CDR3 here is CASSYGDYGYTF. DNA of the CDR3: TGTGCCAGCAGTTACGGAGACTATGGCTACACCTTC.

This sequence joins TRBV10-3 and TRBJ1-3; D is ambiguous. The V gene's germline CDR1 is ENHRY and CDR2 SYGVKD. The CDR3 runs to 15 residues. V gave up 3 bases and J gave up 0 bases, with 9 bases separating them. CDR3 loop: CAISESRFSGNTIYF. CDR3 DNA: TGTGCCATCAGTGAAAGCAGATTCTCTGGAAACACCATATATTTT.

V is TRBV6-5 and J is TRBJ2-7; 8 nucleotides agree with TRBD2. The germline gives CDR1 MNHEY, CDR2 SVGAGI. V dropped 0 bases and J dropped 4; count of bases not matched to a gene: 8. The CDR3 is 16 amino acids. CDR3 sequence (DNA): TGTGCCAGCAGTTACTCGATCGGGGGGGCAGGGTACGAGCAGTACTTC. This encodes CASSYSIGGAGYEQYF.

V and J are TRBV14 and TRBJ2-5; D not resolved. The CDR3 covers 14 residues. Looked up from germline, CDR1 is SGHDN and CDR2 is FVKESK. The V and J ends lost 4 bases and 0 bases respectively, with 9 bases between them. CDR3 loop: CASSRLRDQETQYF. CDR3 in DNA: TGTGCCAGCAGCCGCCTAAGGGACCAAGAGACCCAGTACTTC.